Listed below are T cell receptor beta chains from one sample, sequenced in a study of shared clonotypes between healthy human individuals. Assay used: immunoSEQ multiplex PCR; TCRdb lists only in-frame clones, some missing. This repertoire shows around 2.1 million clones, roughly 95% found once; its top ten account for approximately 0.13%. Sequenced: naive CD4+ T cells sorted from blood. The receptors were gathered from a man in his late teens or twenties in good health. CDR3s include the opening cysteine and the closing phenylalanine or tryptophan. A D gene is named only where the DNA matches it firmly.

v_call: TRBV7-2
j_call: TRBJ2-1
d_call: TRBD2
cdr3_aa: CASSPPGLAGGNEQFF
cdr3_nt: TGTGCCAGCAGCCCACCGGGACTAGCGGGAGGTAATGAGCAGTTCTTC

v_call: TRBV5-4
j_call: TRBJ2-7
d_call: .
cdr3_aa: CASSLAGTPSYEQYF
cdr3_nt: TGTGCCAGCAGCCTCGCCGGGACTCCTAGCTACGAGCAGTACTTC

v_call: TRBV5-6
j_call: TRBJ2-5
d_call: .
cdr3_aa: CASSLILANHEETQYF
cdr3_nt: TGTGCCAGCAGCTTGATTCTGGCAAACCACGAAGAGACCCAGTACTTC

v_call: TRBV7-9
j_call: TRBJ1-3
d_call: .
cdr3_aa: CASSLGQGNTIYF
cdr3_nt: TGTGCCAGCAGCTTAGGACAGGGAAACACCATATATTTT

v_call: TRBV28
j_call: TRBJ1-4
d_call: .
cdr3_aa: CASSLVTGPNEKLFF
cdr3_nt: TGTGCCAGCAGTTTGGTAACAGGGCCAAATGAAAAACTGTTTTTT

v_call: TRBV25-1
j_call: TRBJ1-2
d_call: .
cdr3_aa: CASSGKGPTYGYTF
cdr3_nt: TGTGCCAGCAGCGGGAAGGGCCCGACTTATGGCTACACCTTC

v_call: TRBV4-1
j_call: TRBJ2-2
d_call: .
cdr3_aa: CASSLDRVNTGELFF
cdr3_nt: TGCGCCAGCAGCCTGGACAGAGTAAACACCGGGGAGCTGTTTTTT

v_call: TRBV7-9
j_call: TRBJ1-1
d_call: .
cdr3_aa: CASSRGSGNMNTEAFF
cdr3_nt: TGTGCCAGCAGCCGCGGGAGCGGGAACATGAACACTGAAGCTTTCTTT

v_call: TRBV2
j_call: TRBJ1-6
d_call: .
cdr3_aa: CASYRDTEPLHF
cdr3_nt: TGTGCCAGTTACAGGGATACGGAACCCCTCCACTTT

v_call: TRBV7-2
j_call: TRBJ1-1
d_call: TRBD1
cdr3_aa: CASSLRQGAGTEAFF
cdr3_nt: TGTGCCAGCAGCTTAAGACAGGGGGCGGGCACTGAAGCTTTCTTT

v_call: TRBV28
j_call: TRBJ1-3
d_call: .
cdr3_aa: CASQWGRSGNTIYF
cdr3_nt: TGTGCCAGCCAGTGGGGCCGCTCTGGAAACACCATATATTTT

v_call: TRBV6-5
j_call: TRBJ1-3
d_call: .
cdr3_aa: CASSYGGASSGNTIYF
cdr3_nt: TGTGCCAGCAGTTACGGAGGGGCATCCTCTGGAAACACCATATATTTT

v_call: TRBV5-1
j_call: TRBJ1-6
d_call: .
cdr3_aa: CASSFREPGNSPLHF
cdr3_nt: TGCGCCAGCAGCTTCAGGGAGCCAGGGAATTCACCCCTCCACTTT

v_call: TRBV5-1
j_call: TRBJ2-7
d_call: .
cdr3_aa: CASTPGDIYEQYF
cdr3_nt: TGCGCCAGCACCCCAGGGGACATTTACGAGCAGTACTTC

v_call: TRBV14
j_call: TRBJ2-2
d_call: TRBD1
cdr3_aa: CASSHHPGQGNTGELFF
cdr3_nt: TGTGCCAGCAGCCATCATCCGGGACAGGGGAACACCGGGGAGCTGTTTTTT

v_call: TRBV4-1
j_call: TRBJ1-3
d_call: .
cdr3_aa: CASSQESRHSGNTIYF
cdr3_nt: TGCGCCAGCAGCCAAGAGAGTCGGCACTCTGGAAACACCATATATTTT

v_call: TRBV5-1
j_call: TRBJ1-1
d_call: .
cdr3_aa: CASSLESGHAEAFF
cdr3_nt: TGCGCCAGCAGCTTGGAATCAGGGCACGCTGAAGCTTTCTTT

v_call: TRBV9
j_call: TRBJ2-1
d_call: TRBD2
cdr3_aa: CASSVALTSGSYNEQFF
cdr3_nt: TGTGCCAGCAGCGTCGCCCTGACTAGCGGTTCCTACAATGAGCAGTTCTTC